The entry below describes one T cell receptor (beta chain). This entry comes from a study of blood T cell repertoires in COVID-19. Study-wide context: Researchers got acute and convalescent COVID-19 samples from the United States, Italy and Spain. From T cells, B-cell-depleted T cells, or PBMCs came the material, which was cDNA or gDNA.

V was trimmed by 0 bases and J by 4 bases, leaving 9 bases between them. This CDR3 has 13 residues. The V gene's germline CDR1 is GTSNPN and CDR2 SVGIG (reference sequence). How the authors handled the data: Reference gene primers were amplified, and this amplification served to estimate nucleated cell counts. Clones were read by immunoSEQ multiplex PCR, and TCRdb kept only the in-frame ones, dropping some. From that table come the V and J calls and clone size; the DNA was used to work out D and trimming. Among some 55,000 clones listed, roughly 80% were seen once. This chain connects TRBV30 to TRBJ2-5, with D possibly matching TRBD1 (6 bases). This sequence was found in an older woman with acute or convalescent COVID-19. Sequenced input: peripheral blood. The CDR3: CAWSVRDTETQYF. The CDR3 nucleotides are TGTGCCTGGAGTGTAAGGGACACAGAGACCCAGTACTTC.